The clone carrying this T cell receptor beta chain showed up many times. The data were obtained in a study of blood T cells in healthy people across ages. V lost 5 bases and J 1 base, leaving 15 bases between the germline ends. Germline CDR1 and CDR2: MNHEY and SVGEGT. The CDR3 loop spans 16 amino acids. Primed by a sample-barcoded 5' primer and a J-beta primer mix, a second PCR proceeded for about 6 to 11 cycles. TCRdb reprocessed the 5' RACE reads with MiXCR, giving one entry per CDR3 protein. The sample lists about 1.1 million distinct CDR3 sequences; roughly two fifths were seen once. The sample consisted of blood. The receptor's source is a man aged 18 to 29 in good health. The V call is TRBV6-2 or TRBV6-3, the J call TRBJ2-4; D unclear. The CDR3 reads CASSGPRVRAKNIQYF. The CDR3 bases are TGTGCCAGCAGTGGGCCCCGGGTTCGGGCCAAAAACATTCAGTACTTC.